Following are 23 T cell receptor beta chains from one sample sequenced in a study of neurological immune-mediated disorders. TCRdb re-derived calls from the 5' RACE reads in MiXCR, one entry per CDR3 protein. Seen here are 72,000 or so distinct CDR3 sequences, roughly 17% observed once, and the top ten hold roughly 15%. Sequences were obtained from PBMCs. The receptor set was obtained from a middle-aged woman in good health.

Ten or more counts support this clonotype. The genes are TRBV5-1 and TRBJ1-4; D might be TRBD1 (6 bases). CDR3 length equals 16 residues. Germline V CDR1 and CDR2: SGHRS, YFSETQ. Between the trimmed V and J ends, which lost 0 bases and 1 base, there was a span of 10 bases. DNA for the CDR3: TGCGCCAGCAGCTTGGGGACAGCCAGAACTAATGAAAAACTGTTTTTT. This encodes CASSLGTARTNEKLFF.

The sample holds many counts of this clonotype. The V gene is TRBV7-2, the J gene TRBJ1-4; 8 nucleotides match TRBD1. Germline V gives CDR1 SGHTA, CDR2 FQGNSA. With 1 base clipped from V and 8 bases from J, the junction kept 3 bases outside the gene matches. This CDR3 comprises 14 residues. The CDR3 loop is CASSLGTGWEKLFF. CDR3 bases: TGTGCCAGCAGCTTAGGGACAGGGTGGGAAAAACTGTTTTTT.

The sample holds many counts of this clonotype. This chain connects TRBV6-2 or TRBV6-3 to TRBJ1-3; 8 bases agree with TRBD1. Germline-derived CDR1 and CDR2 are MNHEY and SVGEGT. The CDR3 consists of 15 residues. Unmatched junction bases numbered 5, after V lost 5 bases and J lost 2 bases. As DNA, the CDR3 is TGTGCCAGCAGTGCTGCGGACAGGGCTGGAAACACCATATATTTT. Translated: CASSAADRAGNTIYF.

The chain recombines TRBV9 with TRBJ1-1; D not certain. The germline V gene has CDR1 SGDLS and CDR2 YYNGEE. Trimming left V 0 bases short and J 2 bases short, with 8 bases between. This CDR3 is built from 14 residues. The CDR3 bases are TGTGCCAGCAGCGTAGCTCCAGCTAACACTGAAGCTTTCTTT. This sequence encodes CASSVAPANTEAFF.

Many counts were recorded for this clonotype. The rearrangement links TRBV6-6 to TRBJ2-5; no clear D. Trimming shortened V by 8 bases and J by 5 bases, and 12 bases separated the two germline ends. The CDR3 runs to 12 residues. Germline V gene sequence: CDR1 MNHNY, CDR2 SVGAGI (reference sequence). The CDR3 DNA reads TGTGCCAGCCGACGCAGCCAGGAGACCCAGTACTTC. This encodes CASRRSQETQYF.

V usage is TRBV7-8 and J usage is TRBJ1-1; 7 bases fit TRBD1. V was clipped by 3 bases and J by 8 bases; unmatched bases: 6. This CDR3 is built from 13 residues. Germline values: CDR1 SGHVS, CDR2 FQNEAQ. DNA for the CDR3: TGTGCCAGCAGCTTGAAGTCGACAGGGGAAGCTTTCTTT. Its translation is CASSLKSTGEAFF. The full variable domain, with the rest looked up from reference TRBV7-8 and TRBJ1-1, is GAGVSQSPRYKVAKRGQDVALRCDPISGHVSLFWYQQALGQGPEFLTYFQNEAQLDKSGLPSDRFFAERPEGSVSTLKIQRTQQEDSAVYLCASSLKSTGEAFFGQGTRLTVV.

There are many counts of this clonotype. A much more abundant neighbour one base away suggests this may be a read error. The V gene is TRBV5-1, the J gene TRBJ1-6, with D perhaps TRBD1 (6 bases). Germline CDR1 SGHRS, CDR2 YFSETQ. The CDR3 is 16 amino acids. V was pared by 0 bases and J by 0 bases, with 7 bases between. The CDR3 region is CASSLEGDSYNSPLHF. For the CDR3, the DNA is TGCGCCAGCAGCTTGGAGGGGGACTCCTATAATTCACCCCTCCACTTT.

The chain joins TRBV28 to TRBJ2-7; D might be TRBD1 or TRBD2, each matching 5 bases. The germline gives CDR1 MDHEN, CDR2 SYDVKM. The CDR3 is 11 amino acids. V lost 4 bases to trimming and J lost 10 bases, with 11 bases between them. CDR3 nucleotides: TGTGCCAGCAGTTCCGGGACCCACCAGTACGTC. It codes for CASSSGTHQYV.

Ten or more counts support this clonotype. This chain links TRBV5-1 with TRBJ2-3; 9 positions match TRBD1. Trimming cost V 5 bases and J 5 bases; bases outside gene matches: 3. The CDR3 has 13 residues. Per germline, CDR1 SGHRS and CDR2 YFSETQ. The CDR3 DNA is TGCGCCAGCAGGGGACAGGGCGGAGATACGCAGTATTTT. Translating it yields CASRGQGGDTQYF. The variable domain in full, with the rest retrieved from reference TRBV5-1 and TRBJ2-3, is KAGVTQTPRYLIKTRGQQVTLSCSPISGHRSVSWYQQTPGQGLQFLFEYFSETQRNKGNFPGRFSGRQFSNSRSEMNVSTLELGDSALYLCASRGQGGDTQYFGPGTRLTVL.

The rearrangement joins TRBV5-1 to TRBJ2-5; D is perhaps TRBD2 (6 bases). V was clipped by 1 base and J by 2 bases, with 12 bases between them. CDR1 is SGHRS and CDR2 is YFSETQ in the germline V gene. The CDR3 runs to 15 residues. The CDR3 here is CASSLLAGPQETQYF. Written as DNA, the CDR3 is TGCGCCAGCAGCTTGCTCGCGGGACCTCAAGAGACCCAGTACTTC.

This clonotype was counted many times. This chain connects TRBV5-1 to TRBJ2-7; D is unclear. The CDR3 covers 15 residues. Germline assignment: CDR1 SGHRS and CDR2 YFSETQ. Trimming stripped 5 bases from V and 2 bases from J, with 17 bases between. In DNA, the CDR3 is TGCGCCAGCAGGCCCCGTCCTGAGTCCGCCTACGAGCAGTACTTC. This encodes CASRPRPESAYEQYF.

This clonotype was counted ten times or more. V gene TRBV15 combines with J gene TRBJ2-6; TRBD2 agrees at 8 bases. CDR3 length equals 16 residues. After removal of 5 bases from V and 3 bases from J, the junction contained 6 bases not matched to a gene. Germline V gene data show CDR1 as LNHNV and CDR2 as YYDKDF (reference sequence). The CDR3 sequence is CATSRGTSFGANVLTF. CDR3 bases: TGTGCCACCAGCCGCGGGACTAGTTTTGGGGCCAACGTCCTGACTTTC. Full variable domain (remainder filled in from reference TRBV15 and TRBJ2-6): DAMVIQNPRYQVTQFGKPVTLSCSQTLNHNVMYWYQQKSSQAPKLLFHYYDKDFNNEADTPDNFQSRRPNTSFCFLDIRSPGLGDTAMYLCATSRGTSFGANVLTFGAGSRLTVL.

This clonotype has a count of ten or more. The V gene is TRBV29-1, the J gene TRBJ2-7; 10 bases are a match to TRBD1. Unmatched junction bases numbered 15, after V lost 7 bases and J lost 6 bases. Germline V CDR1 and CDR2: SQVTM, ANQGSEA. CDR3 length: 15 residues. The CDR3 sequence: CSAPSRGTGAGEQYV. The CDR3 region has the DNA TGCAGCGCACCCTCAAGAGGGACAGGGGCTGGCGAGCAGTACGTC.

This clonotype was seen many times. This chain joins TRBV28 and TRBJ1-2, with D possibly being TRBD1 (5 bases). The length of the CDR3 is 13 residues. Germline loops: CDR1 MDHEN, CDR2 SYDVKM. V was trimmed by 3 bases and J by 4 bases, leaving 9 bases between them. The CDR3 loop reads CASSFGGSYGYTF. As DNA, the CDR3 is TGTGCCAGCAGTTTCGGGGGGAGCTATGGCTACACCTTC.

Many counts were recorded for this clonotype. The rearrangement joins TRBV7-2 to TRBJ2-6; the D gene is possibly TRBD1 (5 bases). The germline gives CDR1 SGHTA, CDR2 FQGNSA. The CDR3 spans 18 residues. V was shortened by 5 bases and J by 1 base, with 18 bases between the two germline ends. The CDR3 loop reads CASSVRAGKPSGANVLTF. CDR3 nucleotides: TGTGCCAGCAGCGTAAGGGCAGGGAAACCATCTGGGGCCAACGTCCTGACTTTC. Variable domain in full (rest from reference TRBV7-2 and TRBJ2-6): GAGVSQSPSNKVTEKGKDVELRCDPISGHTALYWYRQSLGQGLEFLIYFQGNSAPDKSGLPSDRFSAERTGGSVSTLTIQRTQQEDSAVYLCASSVRAGKPSGANVLTFGAGSRLTVL.

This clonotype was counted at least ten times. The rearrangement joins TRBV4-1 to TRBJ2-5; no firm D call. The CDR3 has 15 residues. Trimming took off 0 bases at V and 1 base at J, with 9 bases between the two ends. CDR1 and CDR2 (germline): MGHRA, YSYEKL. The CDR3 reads CASSQDGRIQETQYF. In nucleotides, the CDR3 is TGCGCCAGCAGCCAAGATGGGCGAATCCAAGAGACCCAGTACTTC.

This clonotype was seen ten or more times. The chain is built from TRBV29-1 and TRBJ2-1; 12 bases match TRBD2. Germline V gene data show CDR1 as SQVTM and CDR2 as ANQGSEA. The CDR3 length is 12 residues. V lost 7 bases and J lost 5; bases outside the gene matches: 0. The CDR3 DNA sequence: TGCAGCGGGACTAGCGGGGACAATGAGCAGTTCTTC. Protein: CSGTSGDNEQFF.

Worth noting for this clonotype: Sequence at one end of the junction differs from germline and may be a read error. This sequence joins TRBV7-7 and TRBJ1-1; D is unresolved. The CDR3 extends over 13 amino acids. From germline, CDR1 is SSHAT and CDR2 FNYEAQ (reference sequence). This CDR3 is CASSLERDTEAFF. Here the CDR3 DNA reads TGTGCTAGCAGCTTAGAAAGGGACACTGAAGCTTTCTTT.

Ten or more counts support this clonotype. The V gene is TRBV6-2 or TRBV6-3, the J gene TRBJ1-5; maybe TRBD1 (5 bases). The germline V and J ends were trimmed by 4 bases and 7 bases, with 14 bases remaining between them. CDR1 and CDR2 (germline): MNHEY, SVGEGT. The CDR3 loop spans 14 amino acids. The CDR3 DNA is TGTGCCAGCAGTTCCGCGTCGGGGGACCAGCCCCAGCATTTT. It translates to CASSSASGDQPQHF.

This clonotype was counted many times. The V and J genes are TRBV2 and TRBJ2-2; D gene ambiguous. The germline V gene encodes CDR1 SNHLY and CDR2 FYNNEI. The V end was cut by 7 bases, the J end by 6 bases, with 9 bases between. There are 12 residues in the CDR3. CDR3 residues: CASTLGAGELFF. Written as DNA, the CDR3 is TGTGCCAGCACTTTGGGTGCCGGGGAGCTGTTTTTT.

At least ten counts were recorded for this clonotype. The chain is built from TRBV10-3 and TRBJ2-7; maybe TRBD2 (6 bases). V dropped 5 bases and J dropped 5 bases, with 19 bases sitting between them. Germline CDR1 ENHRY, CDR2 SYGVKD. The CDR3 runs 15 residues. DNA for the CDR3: TGTGCCATCAGTCTTTTGGGGGGTTTGTTCGACGAGCAGTACTTC. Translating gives CAISLLGGLFDEQYF.

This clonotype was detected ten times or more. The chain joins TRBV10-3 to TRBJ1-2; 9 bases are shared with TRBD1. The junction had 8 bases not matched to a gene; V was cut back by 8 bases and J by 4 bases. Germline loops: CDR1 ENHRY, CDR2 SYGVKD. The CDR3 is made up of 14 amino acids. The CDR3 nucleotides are TGTGCCATCCGTGGCGGGACAGGGATCTATGGCTACACCTTC. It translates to CAIRGGTGIYGYTF.

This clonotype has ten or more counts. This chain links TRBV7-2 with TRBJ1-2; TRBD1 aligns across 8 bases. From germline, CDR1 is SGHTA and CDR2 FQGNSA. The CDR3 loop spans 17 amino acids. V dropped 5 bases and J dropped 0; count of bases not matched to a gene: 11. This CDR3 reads CASSRRTGRTTNYGYTF. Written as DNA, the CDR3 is TGTGCCAGCAGCAGAAGGACAGGGAGGACTACTAACTATGGCTACACCTTC.